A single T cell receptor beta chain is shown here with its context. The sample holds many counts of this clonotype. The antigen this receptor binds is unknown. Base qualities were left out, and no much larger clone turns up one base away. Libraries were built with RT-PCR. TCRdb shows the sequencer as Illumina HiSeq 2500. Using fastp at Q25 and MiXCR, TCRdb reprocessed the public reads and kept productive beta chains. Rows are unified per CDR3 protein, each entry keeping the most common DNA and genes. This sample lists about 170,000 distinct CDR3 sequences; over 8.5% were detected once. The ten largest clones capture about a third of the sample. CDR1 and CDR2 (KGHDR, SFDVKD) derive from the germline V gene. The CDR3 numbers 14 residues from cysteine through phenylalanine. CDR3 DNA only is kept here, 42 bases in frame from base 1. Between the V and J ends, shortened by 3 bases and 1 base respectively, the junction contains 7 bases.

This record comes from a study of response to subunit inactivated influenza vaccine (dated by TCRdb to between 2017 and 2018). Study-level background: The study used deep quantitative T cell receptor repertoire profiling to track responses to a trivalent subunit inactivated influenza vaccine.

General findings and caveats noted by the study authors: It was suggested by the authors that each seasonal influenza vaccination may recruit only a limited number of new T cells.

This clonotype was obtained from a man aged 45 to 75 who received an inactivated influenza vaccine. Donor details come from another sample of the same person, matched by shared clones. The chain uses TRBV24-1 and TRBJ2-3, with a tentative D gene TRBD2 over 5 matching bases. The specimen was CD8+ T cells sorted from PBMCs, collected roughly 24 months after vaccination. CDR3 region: CATSDAEGTDTQYF. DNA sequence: TGTGCCACCAGTGATGCGGAGGGCACAGATACGCAGTATTTT.